This entry lists 31 T cell receptor beta chains sequenced from one sample in a study of shared clonotypes between healthy human individuals. Libraries were prepared by immunoSEQ multiplex PCR; TCRdb keeps only in-frame clonotypes and omits some of them. The table lists roughly 1.5 million clones, nearly 99% of them singletons. Sequencing used naive CD4+ T cells sorted from blood. The sample's subset: CD45RA+ positively selected. Receptors originate from a man aged 25 to 40 in good health.

The chain joins TRBV7-6 to TRBJ2-7, with 11 positions matching TRBD2. This CDR3 has 15 amino acids. The germline CDR1 and CDR2 sequences are SGHVS and FNYEAQ. Trimming at V came to 3 bases and at J to 3 bases, leaving 4 bases not matched to a gene. This CDR3 is CASSFATSGNYEQYF. CDR3 DNA sequence: TGTGCCAGCAGCTTTGCGACTAGCGGGAACTACGAGCAGTACTTC.

This chain links TRBV21-1 with TRBJ2-1; TRBD1 is taken as the D call from the table, unchecked against the DNA. TRBV21-1 is assigned pseudogene status. CDR3 length equals 14 residues. In DNA, the CDR3 is TGTGCCAGCTTTCGTAGGACAGAAGACAATGAGCAGTTCTTC. It is translated as CASFRRTEDNEQFF.

This chain joins TRBV19 and TRBJ1-5; D perhaps matches TRBD1 (6 bases). V lost 7 bases and J 7 bases, leaving 23 bases between the germline ends. This CDR3 spans 16 amino acids. Germline V gene data show CDR1 as LNHDA and CDR2 as SQIVND (reference sequence). CDR3 sequence (DNA): TGTGCCAGTATGCCCCTCTGGTCTGGGGGCAGGCAGCCCCAGCATTTT. Its protein product is CASMPLWSGGRQPQHF.

V usage is TRBV19 and J usage is TRBJ2-5, with D perhaps matching TRBD1 (6 bases). With 5 bases removed from V and 5 bases from J, the gap between germline ends came to 15 bases. Germline-derived CDR1 and CDR2 are LNHDA and SQIVND (reference sequence). This CDR3 is built from 14 residues. For the CDR3, the DNA is TGTGCCAGTAGTCCATGGTCTCAGGGGGAGACCCAGTACTTC. It specifies CASSPWSQGETQYF.

This clone showed up just once. The chain combines TRBV28 with TRBJ2-2, with a tentative D call TRBD2 (6 bases). The CDR3 totals 14 residues. From germline, CDR1 is MDHEN and CDR2 SYDVKM. V was clipped by 6 bases and J by 1 base, with 9 bases between them. The CDR3 reads CASSRTMNTGELFF. The CDR3, as DNA: TGTGCCAGCAGCCGGACTATGAACACCGGGGAGCTGTTTTTT.

This chain joins TRBV5-7 and TRBJ1-2; D is unclear. TRBV5-7 is annotated as an ORF whose role is uncertain. V lost 4 bases, J lost 7 bases, and 17 bases lay in between. This CDR3 has 14 residues. The CDR3 is CASSGVGQRGGYTF. The CDR3 DNA reads as TGTGCCAGCAGCGGGGTTGGGCAGCGCGGTGGCTACACCTTC.

In regard to this clone: The sample carries other DNA sequences with the same CDR3. V usage is TRBV7-6 and J usage is TRBJ2-1, with TRBD2 identical over 13 bases. Germline lookup yields CDR1 SGHVS and CDR2 FNYEAQ. The CDR3 is made up of 16 amino acids. V trimming: 5 bases; J trimming: 1 base; junction bases outside the gene matches: 2. CDR3 sequence (DNA): TGTGCCAGCAGCGCACTAGCGGGAGGGTCCTACAATGAGCAGTTCTTC. The encoded protein is CASSALAGGSYNEQFF.

The chain is built from TRBV30 and TRBJ1-1, with D tentatively TRBD1 (5 bases). Trimming stripped 0 bases from V and 4 bases from J, with 21 bases between. Looked up from germline, CDR1 is GTSNPN and CDR2 is SVGIG (reference sequence). The CDR3 totals 17 residues. The CDR3 is CAWSVGFGGRGSTEAFF. In DNA form, the CDR3 reads TGTGCCTGGAGTGTGGGTTTCGGGGGACGAGGTAGCACTGAAGCTTTCTTT.

The V and J genes are TRBV7-9 and TRBJ2-7, with D possibly matching TRBD2 (6 bases). CDR3 length: 13 amino acids. V lost 10 bases to trimming and J lost 1 base, with 14 bases between them. Germline V gene sequence: CDR1 SEHNR, CDR2 FQNEAQ (reference sequence). The CDR3 loop reads CATTSLGSYEQYF. Written as DNA, the CDR3 is TGTGCCACGACTAGTCTCGGATCCTACGAGCAGTACTTC. Together with reference TRBV7-9 and TRBJ2-7, the CDR3 gives the full variable domain: DTGVSQNPRHKITKRGQNVTFRCDPISEHNRLYWYRQTLGQGPEFLTYFQNEAQLEKSRLLSDRFSAERPKGSFSTLEIQRTEQGDSAMYLCATTSLGSYEQYFGPGTRLTVT.

The chain links TRBV4-3 to TRBJ2-2, with no clear D. Trimming shortened V by 0 bases and J by 8 bases, and 10 bases separated the two germline ends. The germline CDR1 and CDR2 sequences are LGHNA and YSLEER. CDR3 size: 14 residues. In DNA, the CDR3 is TGCGCCAGCAGCCAAGATCAGGCCGTTGGGGAGCTGTTTTTT. Its translation is CASSQDQAVGELFF.

The genes are TRBV5-4 and TRBJ1-5, with a tentative D call TRBD1 (5 bases). V was shortened by 4 bases and J by 6 bases, with 14 bases between the two germline ends. Germline-derived CDR1 and CDR2 are SGHNT and YYREEE (reference sequence). This CDR3 has 14 amino acids. This CDR3 reads CASSLGGRSQPQHF. The CDR3 DNA is TGTGCCAGCAGCCTGGGGGGACGAAGTCAGCCCCAGCATTTT.

The chain carries TRBV5-5 and TRBJ1-2, with 11 bases fitting TRBD1. After removal of 0 bases from V and 4 bases from J, the junction contained 2 bases not matched to a gene. The CDR3 totals 15 residues. CDR1 is SGHKS, CDR2 YYEKEE, per germline (reference sequence). As DNA, the CDR3 is TGTGCCAGCAGCTTGGCCGGGACAGGGGGCTATGGCTACACCTTC. It yields the protein CASSLAGTGGYGYTF. The variable domain in full, completed from reference TRBV5-5 and TRBJ1-2, reads DAGVTQSPTHLIKTRGQQVTLRCSPISGHKSVSWYQQVLGQGPQFIFQYYEKEERGRGNFPDRFSARQFPNYSSELNVNALLLGDSALYLCASSLAGTGGYGYTFGSGTRLTVV.

J is TRBJ2-1 and V is TRBV7-2; 8 bases line up with TRBD2. With V trimmed by 5 bases and J by 6 bases, 9 bases remained unmatched. The germline V gene has CDR1 SGHTA and CDR2 FQGNSA. This CDR3 is built from 15 residues. CDR3 sequence (DNA): TGTGCCAGCAGCCGTGGGACTAGTCGGGGCAATGAGCAGTTCTTC. This translates into CASSRGTSRGNEQFF.

The V gene is TRBV5-8, the J gene TRBJ2-7, with TRBD1 matching 9 bases. The CDR3 extends over 15 amino acids. Trimming cost V 3 bases and J 1 base; bases outside gene matches: 5. Germline V gene lookup returns CDR1 SGHTS and CDR2 YDEGEE. CDR3 residues: CASSYGDRESYEQYF. CDR3 in DNA: TGTGCCAGCAGCTACGGGGACAGGGAGTCCTACGAGCAGTACTTC.

DNA of the CDR3: TGTGCCAGCAGCGTAGGCAGTCGAAGGGGGAACACTGAAGCTTTCTTT. Protein product: CASSVGSRRGNTEAFF. The V call is TRBV9, the J call TRBJ1-1; a possible D gene is TRBD1 (5 bases). V dropped 0 bases and J dropped 1 base, with 13 bases sitting between them. The germline CDR1 and CDR2 sequences are SGDLS and YYNGEE. The CDR3 extends over 16 amino acids.

The rearrangement uses TRBV18 and TRBJ1-1; 10 bases are a match to TRBD1. The ends lost 3 bases at V and 5 bases at J; junction bases unmatched: 3. The CDR3 is 14 amino acids. The germline V gene encodes CDR1 KGHSH and CDR2 LQKENI. As DNA, the CDR3 is TGTGCCAGCTCACCTGGGACAGGGGCTACTGAAGCTTTCTTT. Its protein is CASSPGTGATEAFF.

The rearrangement joins TRBV2 to TRBJ2-5; maybe TRBD1 (5 bases). V shed 7 bases and J shed 5 bases, with 14 bases lying between them. CDR1 is SNHLY and CDR2 is FYNNEI in the germline V gene. CDR3 length: 13 amino acids. CDR3: CASNGRAGETQYF. The CDR3 DNA reads as TGTGCCAGCAATGGCAGGGCAGGGGAGACCCAGTACTTC.

J is TRBJ2-7 and V is TRBV10-3, with D tentatively TRBD1 or TRBD2 (5 bases each). The CDR3 has 13 amino acids. V lost 7 bases and J lost 4, with 14 bases in between. Germline V gives CDR1 ENHRY, CDR2 SYGVKD. CDR3 residues: CAITGGVGYEQYF. DNA for the CDR3: TGTGCCATCACTGGGGGAGTCGGATACGAGCAGTACTTC.

The CDR3 sequence: CASSIPSGEQYF. CDR3 DNA: TGCGCCAGCAGTATCCCATCAGGCGAGCAGTACTTC. The chain joins TRBV5-1 to TRBJ2-7; the D is unclear. V was cut by 5 bases and J by 6 bases, with 12 bases left in between. This CDR3 is built from 12 residues. CDR1 is SGHRS and CDR2 is YFSETQ in the germline V gene. Full variable domain (missing parts from reference TRBV5-1 and TRBJ2-7): KAGVTQTPRYLIKTRGQQVTLSCSPISGHRSVSWYQQTPGQGLQFLFEYFSETQRNKGNFPGRFSGRQFSNSRSEMNVSTLELGDSALYLCASSIPSGEQYFGPGTRLTVT.

The genes are TRBV15 and TRBJ2-5, with D unclear. Trimming took off 2 bases at V and 4 bases at J, with 11 bases between the two ends. Germline V lookup: CDR1 LNHNV, CDR2 YYDKDF (reference sequence). The CDR3 consists of 14 residues. CDR3 region: CATSRPYWRETQYF. CDR3 in DNA: TGTGCCACCAGCAGACCCTACTGGCGAGAGACCCAGTACTTC.

V is TRBV19 and J is TRBJ1-1; D gene ambiguous. CDR1 and CDR2 (germline): LNHDA, SQIVND (reference sequence). The CDR3 runs 13 residues. V was pared by 9 bases and J by 6 bases, with 17 bases between. CDR3 nucleotide sequence: TGTGCCAGCTCCCCTCATGAGAGGGCTGAAGCTTTCTTT. This codes for CASSPHERAEAFF.

CDR3: CSVTGTSGRYTGELFF. The CDR3 bases are TGCAGCGTGACCGGGACTAGCGGGAGGTACACCGGGGAGCTGTTTTTT. This sequence joins TRBV29-1 and TRBJ2-2; 15 nucleotides agree with TRBD2. Germline values: CDR1 SQVTM, CDR2 ANQGSEA. The ends lost 6 bases at V and 3 bases at J; junction bases unmatched: 5. The CDR3 is 16 amino acids.

This chain connects TRBV5-5 to TRBJ2-2; D ambiguous. In germline, CDR1 is SGHKS, CDR2 YYEKEE (reference sequence). The CDR3 is 15 residues long. V dropped 4 bases and J dropped 5 bases, with 15 bases sitting between them. The DNA of the CDR3 is TGTGCCAGCAGCCGAGACCCCTTGAATACCGGGGAGCTGTTTTTT. Translated: CASSRDPLNTGELFF.

CDR3 sequence: CARRHTDSYEQYF. The CDR3, as DNA: TGTGCCAGGAGGCATACCGACTCCTACGAGCAGTACTTC. The chain couples TRBV19 to TRBJ2-7; no reliable D call. Germline-derived CDR1 and CDR2 are LNHDA and SQIVND (reference sequence). Trimming shortened V by 9 bases and J by 0 bases, and 12 bases separated the two germline ends. The CDR3 totals 13 residues.

CDR3 nucleotides: TGCGCCAGCAGTGATCATCTAGCTGGTGAGCAGTTCTTC. It encodes CASSDHLAGEQFF. V usage is TRBV10-1 and J usage is TRBJ2-1; TRBD2 is a possible D gene (5 bases). With 3 bases removed from V and 9 bases from J, the gap between germline ends came to 12 bases. The CDR3 is 13 amino acids. The V gene's germline CDR1 is WNHNN and CDR2 SYGVQD (reference sequence).

The rearrangement links TRBV6-4 to TRBJ2-7; D may be TRBD1 (5 bases). In germline, CDR1 is MRHNA, CDR2 SNTAGT. Trimming shortened V by 2 bases and J by 7 bases, and 9 bases separated the two germline ends. There are 12 residues in the CDR3. The CDR3 sequence: CASSDATGEQYF. The CDR3 DNA reads as TGTGCCAGCAGTGACGCAACAGGAGAGCAGTACTTC.

The chain has TRBV5-1 and TRBJ2-3, with TRBD1 as a possible D gene (5 bases). The CDR3 covers 16 residues. The germline gives CDR1 SGHRS, CDR2 YFSETQ. V gave up 0 bases and J gave up 3 bases, with 14 bases separating them. This CDR3 reads CASSLAEGVITDTQYF. CDR3 DNA sequence: TGCGCCAGCAGCTTGGCCGAAGGGGTGATAACAGATACGCAGTATTTT.

The chain is built from TRBV7-2 and TRBJ2-2; D not resolved. Per the germline V gene, CDR1 is SGHTA and CDR2 is FQGNSA. The CDR3 runs to 16 residues. The V and J ends lost 4 bases and 5 bases respectively, with 17 bases between them. The CDR3 is CASSSGRAPRTGELFF. DNA for the CDR3: TGTGCCAGCAGCTCGGGCCGGGCTCCGAGGACCGGGGAGCTGTTTTTT.

Only one count was recorded for this clone. This chain joins TRBV9 and TRBJ1-2; 7 bases align to TRBD1. This CDR3 has 16 residues. In germline, CDR1 is SGDLS, CDR2 YYNGEE. With V trimmed by 4 bases and J by 4 bases, 13 bases remained unmatched. CDR3 region: CASSNSWQGGLYGYTF. DNA of the CDR3: TGTGCCAGCAGCAACTCCTGGCAGGGGGGTCTCTATGGCTACACCTTC.

This clone was detected a few times. This chain connects TRBV10-2 to TRBJ1-5, with D unclear. Germline V CDR1 and CDR2: WSHSY, SAAADI. Trimming took 6 bases from V and 4 from J, leaving 7 bases between them. This CDR3 is built from 12 residues. In DNA form, the CDR3 reads TGCGCCAGCAGAGGTCAGAATCAGCCCCAGCATTTT. Protein sequence: CASRGQNQPQHF.

The rearrangement joins TRBV9 to TRBJ1-1; D is perhaps TRBD1 (5 bases). The CDR3 contains 15 residues. The germline V and J ends were trimmed by 4 bases and 5 bases, with 18 bases remaining between them. The germline V gene encodes CDR1 SGDLS and CDR2 YYNGEE. CDR3 residues: CASSPHGGSRTEAFF. As DNA, the CDR3 is TGTGCCAGCAGCCCCCACGGGGGATCAAGAACTGAAGCTTTCTTT.